One sample yielded the 5 T cell receptor beta chains listed below, sequenced in a study of shared clonotypes between healthy human individuals. Sequenced by immunoSEQ multiplex PCR; TCRdb stores in-frame clones only, minus some. The sample carries some 2,500,000 clones, under 95% recorded once. The material sequenced was naive CD4+ T cells from PBMCs. Indicated subset: CD45RA+ positively selected. Receptors originate from a man aged 18 to 29 in good health. Some clones in this sample may be carry-over from other donors' samples.

This clone has a single count. The rearrangement links TRBV7-6 to TRBJ2-3, with no clear D. V was clipped by 5 bases and J by 5 bases, with 8 bases between them. This CDR3 has 12 residues. Per germline, CDR1 SGHVS and CDR2 FNYEAQ. The CDR3 reads CASSLLGDTQYF. DNA for the CDR3: TGTGCCAGCAGCCTGCTTGGAGATACGCAGTATTTT.

The rearrangement joins TRBV28 to TRBJ2-7; 10 bases match TRBD2. The V and J ends lost 7 bases and 7 bases, in that order; junction bases with no gene match: 10. Germline lookup yields CDR1 MDHEN and CDR2 SYDVKM. The CDR3 contains 14 residues. The CDR3 nucleotides read TGTGCCAGCAAAGCGGGAGGGCAGTCGAGGGAGCAGTACTTC. Translating gives CASKAGGQSREQYF.

J is TRBJ2-1 and V is TRBV9, with D perhaps TRBD2 (7 bases). The CDR3 length is 16 residues. Germline V gene lookup returns CDR1 SGDLS and CDR2 YYNGEE. V shed 0 bases and J shed 8 bases, with 18 bases lying between them. The CDR3 DNA follows: TGTGCCAGCAGCGTAGGATGGGGGCTAGCGGTAGATGAGCAGTTCTTC. It codes for CASSVGWGLAVDEQFF.

This chain links TRBV7-3 with TRBJ1-5; the D is unclear. This CDR3 has 14 residues. Germline CDR1 reads SGHTA; CDR2 reads FQGTGA. V lost 9 bases and J 2 bases, leaving 14 bases between the germline ends. CDR3 sequence reads: CASGENRGNQPQHF. CDR3 nucleotides: TGTGCCAGTGGGGAAAATAGGGGCAATCAGCCCCAGCATTTT.

J is TRBJ1-4 and V is TRBV5-1; D ambiguous. This CDR3 is built from 18 residues. V was trimmed by 1 base and J by 7 bases, leaving 23 bases between them. Germline values: CDR1 SGHRS, CDR2 YFSETQ. CDR3 protein: CASSLQPASFDGGEKLFF. The CDR3 nucleotides are TGCGCCAGCAGCTTGCAGCCTGCTTCTTTCGATGGAGGTGAAAAACTGTTTTTT.